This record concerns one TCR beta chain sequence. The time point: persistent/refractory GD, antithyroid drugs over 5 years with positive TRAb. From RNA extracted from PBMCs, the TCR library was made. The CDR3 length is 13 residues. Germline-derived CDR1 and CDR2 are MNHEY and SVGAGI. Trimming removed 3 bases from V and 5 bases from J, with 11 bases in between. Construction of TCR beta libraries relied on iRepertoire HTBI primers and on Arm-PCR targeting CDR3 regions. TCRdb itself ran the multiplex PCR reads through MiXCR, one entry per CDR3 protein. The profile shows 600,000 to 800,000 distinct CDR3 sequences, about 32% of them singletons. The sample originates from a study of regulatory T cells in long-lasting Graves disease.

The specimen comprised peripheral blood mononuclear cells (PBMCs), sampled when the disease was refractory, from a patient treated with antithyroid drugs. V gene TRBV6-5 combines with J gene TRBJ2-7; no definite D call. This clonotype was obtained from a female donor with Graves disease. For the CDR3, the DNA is TGTGCCAGCAGTTATCTGCCGCTCCACGAGCAGTACTTC. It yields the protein CASSYLPLHEQYF.